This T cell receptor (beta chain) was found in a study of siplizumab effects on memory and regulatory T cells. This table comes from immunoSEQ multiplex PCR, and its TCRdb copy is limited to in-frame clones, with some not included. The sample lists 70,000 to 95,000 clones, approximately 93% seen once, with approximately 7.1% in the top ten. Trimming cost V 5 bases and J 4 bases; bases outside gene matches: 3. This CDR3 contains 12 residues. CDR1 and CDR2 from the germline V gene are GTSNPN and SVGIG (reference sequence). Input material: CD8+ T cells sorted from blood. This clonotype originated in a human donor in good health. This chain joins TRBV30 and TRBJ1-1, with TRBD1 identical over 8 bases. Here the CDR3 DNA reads TGTGCCTGGGGACAGGGTAGCACTGAAGCTTTCTTT. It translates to CAWGQGSTEAFF.